This is a list of T cell receptor beta chains from one sample in a study of vaccination effects on CD4 cells after COVID-19. Profiled with immunoSEQ multiplex PCR; TCRdb holds only in-frame clones, not every one. The table lists tens of thousands of clones, roughly 75% of them singletons. The antigens of these receptors remain unknown. This material consisted of CD4+ T cells from PBMCs cultured without peptide, taken before COVID-19 vaccination. These receptors were taken from a human donor who received a COVID-19 vaccine. Each CDR3 is given with its conserved first and last residue. Fields, in order: V gene, J gene, D gene, clone size, CDR3 DNA, CDR3 protein. The D gene is left open where the match is weak. Clone sizes are given selectively: once, few, many, or a class where the clone is expanded.

TRBV14	TRBJ1-3	.	.	TGTGCCAGCAGCCAAAACTCTGGAAACACCATATATTTT	CASSQNSGNTIYF
TRBV4-2	TRBJ2-7	.	.	TGTGCCAGCAGCCAAGAGGAACGGGGGGCCGGGTACGAGCAGTACTTC	CASSQEERGAGYEQYF
TRBV11-2	TRBJ2-6	TRBD2	.	TGTGCCAGCAGCTCGGGACTAGGGCGTTCTGGGGCCAACGTCCTGACTTTC	CASSSGLGRSGANVLTF
TRBV27	TRBJ2-5	.	.	TGTGCCAGCAGTTTAAGCCCCCGGACCGGGGAGACCCAGTACTTC	CASSLSPRTGETQYF
TRBV12-3/TRBV12-4	TRBJ1-1	.	.	TGTGCCAGCAGTGTCAGCATGAACACTGAAGCTTTCTTT	CASSVSMNTEAFF
TRBV9	TRBJ2-5	TRBD2	.	TGTGCCAGCAGCGTAGCGGGAGGAGTTTGGCAAGAGACCCAGTACTTC	CASSVAGGVWQETQYF
TRBV25-1	TRBJ2-3	TRBD2	.	TGTGCCAGCAGTGAACCTAGCGGGGGGGCCTCCGGAGCAGATACGCAGTATTTT	CASSEPSGGASGADTQYF
TRBV30	TRBJ1-4	.	.	TGTGCCTGGAGTGTAAGTTGGGAAAAACTGTTTTTT	CAWSVSWEKLFF
TRBV5-1	TRBJ1-1	.	.	TGCGCCAGCAGCTTGGTTTCCAGTGGGAACACTGAAGCTTTCTTT	CASSLVSSGNTEAFF
TRBV21-1	TRBJ2-7	.	few	TGTGCCAGCAGCGAAGCCGGCAGAGTCTACGAGCAGTACTTC	CASSEAGRVYEQYF
TRBV28	TRBJ2-4	.	.	TGTGCCAGCAGTTTACCCTCCGGAGGGGCCAAAAACATTCAGTACTTC	CASSLPSGGAKNIQYF
TRBV3-1/TRBV3-2	TRBJ2-3	.	.	TGTGCCAGCAGCCGCCAAAGAGATACGCAGTATTTT	CASSRQRDTQYF
TRBV9	TRBJ2-1	TRBD2	once	TGTGCCAGCAGCGCCCGTCTGACTAGCGGGGCCTCGGATGAGCAGTTCTTC	CASSARLTSGASDEQFF
TRBV30	TRBJ2-1	.	.	TGTGCCTGGAAAAAGACAGGCTCCTACAATGAGCAGTTCTTC	CAWKKTGSYNEQFF
TRBV5-5	TRBJ1-6	.	.	TGTGCCAGCAGCCGGGACCTACTGGATTCACCCCTCCACTTT	CASSRDLLDSPLHF
TRBV24-1	TRBJ2-7	.	few	TGTGCCACCAGTGACCCCGCTGGGGAGCGGCAGTACTTC	CATSDPAGERQYF
TRBV5-1	TRBJ2-2	.	.	TGCGCCAGCAGCTTGGCCATCACCGGGGAGCTGTTTTTT	CASSLAITGELFF
TRBV19	TRBJ2-5	.	.	TGTGCCAGTAGTATAGCCGAGATCGGCGAGACCCAGTACTTC	CASSIAEIGETQYF
TRBV29-1	TRBJ1-2	.	.	TGCAGCGTTGTGGGACTCTATGGCTACACCTTC	CSVVGLYGYTF
TRBV4-1	TRBJ2-7	.	.	TGCGCCAGCGGAGCTGGGGGTTACGAGCAGTACTTC	CASGAGGYEQYF
TRBV5-1	TRBJ1-2	TRBD1	.	TGCGCCAGCAGCCGAGGGGGCGCGGAGGGCTACACCTTC	CASSRGGAEGYTF
TRBV4-3	TRBJ2-1	.	.	TGCGCCAGCAGCCAAGGATCGGTGGGGGGATTTTACAATGAGCAGTTCTTC	CASSQGSVGGFYNEQFF
TRBV28	TRBJ1-4	.	.	TGTGCCAGCCGGGGTTATGAAAAACTGTTTTTT	CASRGYEKLFF
TRBV9	TRBJ2-7	TRBD2	.	TGTGCCAGCAGCGCCGACCGACTAGCGGAGTCCTACGAGCAGTACTTC	CASSADRLAESYEQYF
TRBV6-5	TRBJ2-7	TRBD1	.	TGTGCCAGCGGATACCGGGACAGCGAGCAGTACTTC	CASGYRDSEQYF
TRBV28	TRBJ2-1	.	.	TGTGCCAGCACCACGGGTAGCGCCTCTCTCAACAATGAGCAGTTCTTC	CASTTGSASLNNEQFF
TRBV6-2/TRBV6-3	TRBJ2-1	.	.	TGTGCCAGCAGTACCACAGGGTCTGCCCAATATGAGCAGTTCTTC	CASSTTGSAQYEQFF
TRBV11-1	TRBJ1-1	TRBD1	.	TGTGCCAGCAGCTTAGACAGGGGACGGGCCCCTGAAGCTTTCTTT	CASSLDRGRAPEAFF
TRBV27	TRBJ1-6	TRBD1	.	TGTGCCAGCAGTTTATTCTTCGGGACAGGGGGTTCACCCCTCCACTTT	CASSLFFGTGGSPLHF
TRBV3-1/TRBV3-2	TRBJ1-2	.	medium-sized	TGTGCCAGCAGCCAATCGGATGGTGGTGGCTACACCTTC	CASSQSDGGGYTF
TRBV18	TRBJ1-2	.	.	TGTGCCAGCTCACCAGGGGCAGTAGCTAACTATGGCTACACCTTC	CASSPGAVANYGYTF
TRBV5-6	TRBJ1-2	.	.	TGTGCCAGCAGCTTGGGGGGGGCTAACTATGGCTACACCTTC	CASSLGGANYGYTF
TRBV19	TRBJ2-5	.	once	TGTGCCAGTAGTATTAGGGGTTCGGAGACCCAGTACTTC	CASSIRGSETQYF
TRBV6-5	TRBJ1-1	.	.	TGTGCCAGCAGGAATCAGGGGTACCTCGAAGCTTTCTTT	CASRNQGYLEAFF
TRBV23-1	TRBJ2-5	.	.	TGCGCCAGCAGTCCCCCCTCAGAGACCCAGTACTTC	CASSPPSETQYF
TRBV18	TRBJ2-7	.	.	TGTGCCAGCTCACCAAGTATGGGGAGGGGGTCCGAGCAGTACTTC	CASSPSMGRGSEQYF
TRBV21-1	TRBJ2-7	.	few	TGTGCCAGCAGCGCCAGACAGACCTACGAGCAGTACTTC	CASSARQTYEQYF
TRBV2	TRBJ1-1	.	few	TGTGCCAGCAGTGATCCTTGGAACACTGAAGCTTTCTTT	CASSDPWNTEAFF
TRBV5-1	TRBJ1-2	TRBD1	.	TGCGCCAGCAGCCAAGACAGGGGCTATGGCTACACCTTC	CASSQDRGYGYTF
TRBV6-6	TRBJ2-5	.	.	TGTGCCAGCAGTTGGAGCCAAGAGACCCAGTACTTC	CASSWSQETQYF
TRBV18	TRBJ1-2	.	.	TGTGCCAGCTCAACCGGGACAACCTATGGCTACACCTTC	CASSTGTTYGYTF
TRBV2	TRBJ1-6	TRBD1	.	TGTGCCAGCAGTGGGACAGGGCGGAATTCACCCCTCCACTTT	CASSGTGRNSPLHF
TRBV7-9	TRBJ1-2	.	.	TGTGCCAGCAGCCCGTCGACAGGAAACTATGGCTACACCTTC	CASSPSTGNYGYTF
TRBV6-1	TRBJ1-4	TRBD1	.	TGTGCCAGCAGTGGGGACAGATACATTGCAACTAATGAAAAACTGTTTTTT	CASSGDRYIATNEKLFF
TRBV5-1	TRBJ1-2	.	.	TGCGCCAGCAGCTTTGGGCGGGGCCTTACCGCTAACTATGGCTACACCTTC	CASSFGRGLTANYGYTF
TRBV28	TRBJ2-2	TRBD2	.	TGTGCCAGCAGGACTAGCGTTAACACCGGGGAGCTGTTTTTT	CASRTSVNTGELFF
TRBV28	TRBJ1-1	.	.	TGTGCCAGCGGGGTTTGGGGTGACGGAGGGACTGAAGCTTTCTTT	CASGVWGDGGTEAFF
TRBV6-5	TRBJ2-7	.	.	TGTGCCAGCAGCCGGCAGGGGTCGTACGAGCAGTACTTC	CASSRQGSYEQYF
TRBV2	TRBJ1-3	.	.	TGTGCCAGCAGGGGGGACTCTGGAAACACCATATATTTT	CASRGDSGNTIYF
TRBV19	TRBJ1-2	.	.	TGTGCCAGTAGTGCTTTAGGGAAGGAGATCTATGGCTACACCTTC	CASSALGKEIYGYTF
TRBV30	TRBJ1-2	.	.	TGTGCCTGGAGTCCGGACAGTAACTATGGCTACACCTTC	CAWSPDSNYGYTF
TRBV11-2	TRBJ1-1	.	few	TGTGCCAGCAGCTTAGATCCGTCCATGAACACTGAAGCTTTCTTT	CASSLDPSMNTEAFF
TRBV3-1/TRBV3-2	TRBJ2-7	TRBD2	.	TGTGCCAGCAGCCAAAGAGCGGGAGTCCACGAGCAGTACTTC	CASSQRAGVHEQYF
TRBV18	TRBJ1-1	.	.	TGTGCCAGCTCACAGCAAGGTAGGAACACTGAAGCTTTCTTT	CASSQQGRNTEAFF